A single sample is the source of the 19 T cell receptor beta chains below, sequenced in a study of blood T cell repertoires in COVID-19. Sequencing was performed with immunoSEQ multiplex PCR; in TCRdb, only in-frame clones are kept and a portion is missing. The table shows around 230,000 clones, with 65% to 85% occurring only once. Sequencing used peripheral blood. Every receptor here comes from a woman between 45 and 60 years old with acute or convalescent COVID-19.

This rearrangement joins TRBV4-1 to TRBJ2-2, with D tentatively TRBD1 (6 bases). There are 17 residues in the CDR3. V lost 0 bases and J 6 bases, leaving 17 bases between the germline ends. Germline values: CDR1 MGHRA, CDR2 YSYEKL. The CDR3 loop is CASSQDRGRGRAGELFF. DNA of the CDR3: TGCGCCAGCAGCCAAGATCGGGGCAGGGGAAGGGCCGGGGAGCTGTTTTTT.

This sequence joins TRBV9 and TRBJ2-6; a possible D gene is TRBD1 (5 bases). Trimming left V 6 bases short and J 0 bases short, with 13 bases between. The CDR3 spans 16 residues. Germline-derived CDR1 and CDR2 are SGDLS and YYNGEE. The CDR3 DNA follows: TGTGCCAGCATAAAGGGGCCCCACTCTGGGGCCAACGTCCTGACTTTC. As protein: CASIKGPHSGANVLTF.

This chain connects TRBV6-2 or TRBV6-3 to TRBJ1-3, with D unclear. This CDR3 is 14 amino acids long. Germline CDR1 MNHEY, CDR2 SVGEGT. Trimming removed 6 bases from V and 0 bases from J, with 9 bases in between. The CDR3, as DNA: TGTGCCAGCAGCAGAAGCTCCTCTGGAAACACCATATATTTT. Protein: CASSRSSSGNTIYF.

The chain carries TRBV5-6 and TRBJ1-1, with a weak D call TRBD1 (6 bases). Germline-derived CDR1 and CDR2 are SGHDT and YYEEEE. The germline V and J ends were trimmed by 2 bases and 4 bases, with 15 bases remaining between them. This CDR3 region has 15 residues. CDR3 protein: CASSFQQGAITEAFF. The CDR3 nucleotides are TGTGCCAGCAGCTTCCAACAGGGAGCAATCACTGAAGCTTTCTTT. Full variable domain (remainder filled in from reference TRBV5-6 and TRBJ1-1): DAGVTQSPTHLIKTRGQQVTLRCSPKSGHDTVSWYQQALGQGPQFIFQYYEEEERQRGNFPDRFSGHQFPNYSSELNVNALLLGDSALYLCASSFQQGAITEAFFGQGTRLTVV.

On this clone: In the same sample, other DNA sequences code for this CDR3. This chain links TRBV19 with TRBJ2-5, with 9 nucleotides matching TRBD2. The CDR3 is 15 residues long. After removal of 6 bases from V and 5 bases from J, the junction contained 10 bases not matched to a gene. The germline gives CDR1 LNHDA, CDR2 SQIVND (reference sequence). This chain's CDR3 is CASRLAGEGWETQYF. The CDR3 DNA sequence: TGTGCCAGTAGATTAGCGGGAGAAGGGTGGGAGACCCAGTACTTC.

The V call is TRBV28, the J call TRBJ2-5; weak D call: TRBD1 (5 bases). Per germline, CDR1 MDHEN and CDR2 SYDVKM. Trimming removed 3 bases at V and 4 bases at J, with 9 bases between. The CDR3 has 13 residues. CDR3 protein: CASSFGQGETQYF. In DNA, the CDR3 is TGTGCCAGCAGTTTCGGTCAGGGAGAGACCCAGTACTTC.

This chain connects TRBV6-5 to TRBJ1-2; 8 nucleotides match TRBD1. The germline V gene has CDR1 MNHEY and CDR2 SVGAGI. V was clipped by 6 bases and J by 4 bases; unmatched bases: 7. CDR3 length: 14 residues. DNA for the CDR3: TGTGCCAGCAGGAGGACAGGGCTTGGCTATGGCTACACCTTC. Translating it yields CASRRTGLGYGYTF.

This chain's CDR3 is CASRGSGSYEQYF. CDR3 nucleotides: TGTGCCAGCAGGGGGTCAGGGTCCTACGAGCAGTACTTC. The chain employs TRBV27 and TRBJ2-7; a weak D match, TRBD1 (5 bases). The CDR3 runs 13 residues. Trimming shortened V by 6 bases and J by 1 base, and 10 bases separated the two germline ends. Germline values: CDR1 MNHEY, CDR2 SMNVEV (reference sequence).

Turning to this clone: The sample holds other DNA sequences that translate to the same CDR3. This rearrangement joins TRBV11-2 to TRBJ2-1, with 12 bases identical to TRBD2. V shed 4 bases and J 5 bases; nucleotides not matched to a gene: 3. The germline V gene has CDR1 SGHAT and CDR2 FQNNGV. The CDR3 totals 15 residues. The CDR3 DNA sequence: TGTGCCAGCAGCTCGACTAGCGGGAGTCACAATGAGCAGTTCTTC. Translation gives CASSSTSGSHNEQFF.

The chain couples TRBV7-9 to TRBJ1-4, with D perhaps TRBD1 (6 bases). The V end lost 6 bases, the J end lost 8 bases, and 22 bases lay between the germline ends. In germline, CDR1 is SEHNR, CDR2 FQNEAQ (reference sequence). This CDR3 has 16 amino acids. CDR3 sequence: CASSKGLQGRGEKLFF. CDR3 coding DNA: TGTGCCAGCAGTAAAGGACTTCAGGGGCGAGGGGAAAAACTGTTTTTT.

J is TRBJ1-1 and V is TRBV5-1; 10 positions match TRBD1. Losses at the gene ends were 3 bases for V and 1 base for J; bases not matched to a gene: 6. CDR3 length: 16 residues. Germline CDR1 is SGHRS and CDR2 is YFSETQ. DNA for the CDR3: TGCGCCAGCAGCTCCGGACAGGGGGGTTCGAACACTGAAGCTTTCTTT. This gives the protein CASSSGQGGSNTEAFF.

The rearrangement uses TRBV14 and TRBJ2-2, with TRBD2 identical over 7 bases. This CDR3 comprises 14 residues. V lost 2 bases, J lost 8 bases, and 5 bases stayed unmatched. CDR1 and CDR2 (germline): SGHDN, FVKESK. Written as DNA, the CDR3 is TGTGCCAGCAGCCAACAACTAGCGTTGGGGGAGCTGTTTTTT. Encoded protein: CASSQQLALGELFF. Complete variable domain (other parts from reference TRBV14 and TRBJ2-2): EAGVTQFPSHSVIEKGQTVTLRCDPISGHDNLYWYRRVMGKEIKFLLHFVKESKQDESGMPNNRFLAERTGGTYSTLKVQPAELEDSGVYFCASSQQLALGELFFGEGSRLTVL.

There are a few counts of this clone. V is TRBV7-3 and J is TRBJ2-7; 7 bases align to TRBD2. Germline loops: CDR1 SGHTA, CDR2 FQGTGA. Losses at the gene ends were 4 bases for V and 1 base for J; bases not matched to a gene: 7. The CDR3 contains 15 residues. DNA for the CDR3: TGTGCCAGCAGCTCTCAAGCGGGACGATCCTACGAGCAGTACTTC. Residues: CASSSQAGRSYEQYF.

This rearrangement joins TRBV12-3 or TRBV12-4 to TRBJ1-1; tentative D call: TRBD1 (6 bases). CDR3 length: 11 residues. V shed 6 bases and J shed 5 bases, with 7 bases lying between them. In DNA, the CDR3 is TGTGCCAGCAGGCAGGGGACTGAAGCTTTCTTT. This codes for CASRQGTEAFF.

The table lists this clone with a few counts. For the CDR3, the DNA is TGTGCCAGCAGCTTAGAACCAGGGGTCCCGGTCGACACCTTC. Protein: CASSLEPGVPVDTF. The chain has TRBV5-8 and TRBJ1-2; TRBD1 might be the D (6 bases). The germline V gene encodes CDR1 SGHTS and CDR2 YDEGEE. There are 14 residues in the CDR3. The V end lost 2 bases, the J end lost 12 bases, and 20 bases lay between the germline ends. Drawing the rest from reference TRBV5-8 and TRBJ1-2, the complete variable domain is EAGVTQSPTHLIKTRGQQATLRCSPISGHTSVYWYQQALGLGLQFLLWYDEGEERNRGNFPPRFSGRQFPNYSSELNVNALELEDSALYLCASSLEPGVPVDTFGSGTRLTVV.

The chain recombines TRBV19 with TRBJ1-5; D unclear. With 0 bases removed from V and 2 bases from J, the gap between germline ends came to 8 bases. CDR1 and CDR2 (germline): LNHDA, SQIVND (reference sequence). This CDR3 is 15 amino acids long. The CDR3 region has the DNA TGTGCCAGTAGTATAGATCCGGGAGGCAATCAGCCCCAGCATTTT. Encoded protein: CASSIDPGGNQPQHF. The variable domain in full, completed from reference TRBV19 and TRBJ1-5, reads DGGITQSPKYLFRKEGQNVTLSCEQNLNHDAMYWYRQDPGQGLRLIYYSQIVNDFQKGDIAEGYSVSREKKESFPLTVTSAQKNPTAFYLCASSIDPGGNQPQHFGDGTRLSIL.

This clone was counted only a few times. Additional DNA sequences in this sample encode the identical CDR3. The chain couples TRBV5-1 to TRBJ1-2; maybe TRBD1 (6 bases). CDR1 is SGHRS and CDR2 is YFSETQ in the germline V gene. V lost 4 bases and J 1 base, leaving 8 bases between the germline ends. The CDR3 length is 13 residues. CDR3 sequence: CASSPDSNYGYTF. CDR3 in DNA: TGCGCCAGCAGCCCGGACAGTAACTATGGCTACACCTTC.

The chain is built from TRBV11-2 and TRBJ2-3, with 7 bases matching TRBD1. With 5 bases clipped from V and 0 bases from J, the junction kept 5 bases outside the gene matches. This CDR3 is 15 amino acids long. Germline V lookup: CDR1 SGHAT, CDR2 FQNNGV. Written as DNA, the CDR3 is TGTGCCAGCAGCCCGACAGGGTTGAGCACAGATACGCAGTATTTT. Translating it yields CASSPTGLSTDTQYF.

The chain combines TRBV30 with TRBJ1-2; D gene uncertain. The V end lost 2 bases, the J end lost 3 bases, and 10 bases lay between the germline ends. The CDR3 covers 13 residues. CDR1 and CDR2 from the germline V gene are GTSNPN and SVGIG (reference sequence). CDR3 region: CAWSPDLDYGYTF. In nucleotides, the CDR3 is TGTGCCTGGAGTCCCGACCTAGACTATGGCTACACCTTC.